The T cell receptor (beta chain) under discussion was sequenced for a study of T cells in Graves' hyperthyroidism and ophthalmopathy. The table lists this clonotype with a few counts. The CDR3 runs 15 residues. Germline CDR1 reads MNHNY; CDR2 reads SVGAGI (reference sequence). Amplification targeted TCR beta CDR3 regions from RNA transcripts. Primed by the HTBI set, a first-round RT-PCR was run on the TCR CDR3. TCRdb ran MiXCR on the multiplex PCR reads and lists one entry per CDR3 protein. Of roughly 380,000 distinct CDR3 sequences in the sample, roughly 13% were seen once. This chain links TRBV6-6 with TRBJ2-7; D may be TRBD1 (5 bases). The J call may be incorrect, as the DNA end agrees better with TRBJ2-1. Sequences were obtained from blood. This receptor was taken from a woman in her sixties with Graves' hyperthyroidism. DNA of the CDR3: TGTGCCAGCAGTTACTCTCCAGGGCTATCCTACGAGCAGTTCTTC. Translation gives CASSYSPGLSYEQFF.